This TCR beta chain was sequenced in a study of human T cells and chemical hapten exposure. Study as a whole: Patch tests put 0.01% DPC on the upper back, read at 6 days. Whole-study results and caveats: PT1 expanded TCR numbers rose with patch test score. There was no change with DPC sensitization in TCRs above 1 in 1000 frequency.

The sample's time point: patch test 2, 6 weeks after DPC sensitization. The treatment denotes: therapeutic diphenylcyclopropenone sensitization with weekly scalp DPC. Total RNA was isolated from whole blood that had not been fractionated. Details on this clonotype: Antigen unknown.

Individual cDNA molecules (in the library) carried attached unique molecular identifiers. MiXCR, applied by TCRdb to the RACE reads, yields one record per CDR3 protein. The data hold about 42,000 distinct CDR3 sequences, with roughly 10% observed a single time. Specimen: whole blood, collected in connection with sensitization to the hapten diphenylcyclopropenone (DPC). This receptor was taken from a woman aged 25-40 years with alopecia areata. Some clones in this sample may be carry-over from other donors' samples.

CDR3 sequence (DNA): TGCGCCAGCAGCTTGGCCGGTAGTGTTAGGGAGCAGTTCTTC. This codes for CASSLAGSVREQFF. V usage is TRBV5-1 and J usage is TRBJ2-1; D unclear. V was pared by 0 bases and J by 10 bases, with 14 bases between. Germline V lookup: CDR1 SGHRS, CDR2 YFSETQ. This CDR3 contains 14 residues.